This TCR beta chain was obtained from a study of T cell repertoires in cytomegalovirus infection. As for this clonotype: Its specificity is not known.

Via MiXCR, TCRdb re-called the reads, giving one row per CDR3 protein. The table has approximately 1,000,000 distinct CDR3 sequences, approximately 30% seen once. The origin of this receptor is a human donor in good health (CMV status not recorded). Some clones in this sample may be carry-over from other donors' samples. The specimen comprised cultured CD8+ T cells from PBMCs, sampled from culture after CMV antigen stimulation.

The chain's CDR3 is CSARPFRGNTIYF. In DNA form, the CDR3 reads TGCAGTGCTAGACCTTTCAGAGGAAACACCATATATTTT. This chain connects TRBV20-1 to TRBJ1-3; D ambiguous. Trimming shortened V by 2 bases and J by 4 bases, and 9 bases separated the two germline ends. The germline V gene encodes CDR1 DFQATT and CDR2 SNEGSKA (reference sequence). The CDR3 sequence is 13 residues long.